This TCR beta chain originates from a study of blood T cell repertoires in COVID-19. About the research overall: Specimens from acute and convalescent COVID-19 originated in the United States, Italy and Spain. T cells, B-cell-depleted T cells, or PBMCs provided the cDNA or gDNA that served as material.

The CDR3 is 16 residues long. The V gene's germline CDR1 is SGHTA and CDR2 FQGTGA. V was trimmed by 1 base and J by 0 bases, leaving 11 bases between them. The authors' processing: Amplification with reference gene primers provided the estimates of nucleated cell counts. Libraries were prepared by immunoSEQ multiplex PCR; TCRdb keeps only in-frame clonotypes and omits some of them. The DNA gave D and trimming, while V, J and clone size come from that table. The sample holds more than 80,000 clones; 72% are singletons and the top ten take 20% to 25%. The chain employs TRBV7-3 and TRBJ2-3; D may be TRBD2 (5 bases). The clonotype originates from a woman aged 55-69 years in a cohort sampled during active or convalescent COVID-19. Sequencing was carried out using peripheral blood. DNA for the CDR3: TGTGCCAGCAGCTTAAGATCGCGGGCTAGCACAGATACGCAGTATTTT. Encoded protein: CASSLRSRASTDTQYF.